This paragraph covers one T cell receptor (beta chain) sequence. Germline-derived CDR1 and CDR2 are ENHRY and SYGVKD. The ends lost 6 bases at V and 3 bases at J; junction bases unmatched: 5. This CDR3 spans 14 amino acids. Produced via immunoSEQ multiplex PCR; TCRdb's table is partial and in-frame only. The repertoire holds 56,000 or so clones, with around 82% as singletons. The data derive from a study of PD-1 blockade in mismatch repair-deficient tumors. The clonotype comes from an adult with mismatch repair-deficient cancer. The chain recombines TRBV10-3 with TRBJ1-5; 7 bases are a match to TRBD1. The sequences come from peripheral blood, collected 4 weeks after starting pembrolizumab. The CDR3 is CAIRGDRDNQPQHF. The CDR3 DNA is TGTGCCATCAGAGGAGACAGGGACAATCAGCCCCAGCATTTT.